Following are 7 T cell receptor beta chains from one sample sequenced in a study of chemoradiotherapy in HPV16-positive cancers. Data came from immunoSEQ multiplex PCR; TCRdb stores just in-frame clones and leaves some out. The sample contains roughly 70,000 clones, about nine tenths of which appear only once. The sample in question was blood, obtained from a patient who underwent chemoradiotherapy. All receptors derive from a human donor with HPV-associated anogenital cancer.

The DNA of the CDR3 is TGCGCCAGCAGAGAAGGGACAGTTAATTCACCCCTCCACTTT. It yields the protein CASREGTVNSPLHF. The chain carries TRBV10-2 and TRBJ1-6; 7 bases line up with TRBD1. Germline loops: CDR1 WSHSY, CDR2 SAAADI. This CDR3 is built from 14 residues. Trimming removed 6 bases from V and 6 bases from J; junction bases left unmatched: 5.

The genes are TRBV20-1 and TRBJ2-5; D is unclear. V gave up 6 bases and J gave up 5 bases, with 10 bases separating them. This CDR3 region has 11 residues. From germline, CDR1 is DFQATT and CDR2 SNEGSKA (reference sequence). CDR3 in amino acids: CSAVIVETQYF. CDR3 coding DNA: TGCAGTGCCGTAATAGTGGAGACCCAGTACTTC.

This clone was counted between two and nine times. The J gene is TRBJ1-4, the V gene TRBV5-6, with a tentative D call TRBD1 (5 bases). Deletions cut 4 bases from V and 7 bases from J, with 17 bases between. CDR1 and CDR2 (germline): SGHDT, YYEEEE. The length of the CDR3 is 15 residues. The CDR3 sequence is CASSTIGGIGEKLFF. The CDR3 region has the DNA TGTGCCAGCAGCACCATCGGGGGGATTGGTGAAAAACTGTTTTTT.

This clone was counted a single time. The CDR3 DNA follows: TGTGCCAGCAGCCCTACAGGGGGTACGCATCAGCCCCAGCATTTT. Residues: CASSPTGGTHQPQHF. The chain links TRBV7-2 to TRBJ1-5; 8 bases align to TRBD1. With V trimmed by 5 bases and J by 5 bases, 8 bases remained unmatched. CDR1 and CDR2 (germline): SGHTA, FQGNSA. This CDR3 is built from 15 residues.

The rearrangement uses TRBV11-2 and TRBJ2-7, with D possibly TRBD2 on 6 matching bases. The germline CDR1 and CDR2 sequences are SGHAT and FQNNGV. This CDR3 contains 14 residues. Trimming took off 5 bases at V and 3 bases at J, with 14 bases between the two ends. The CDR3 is CASSRGLAHYEQYF. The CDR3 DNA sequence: TGTGCCAGCAGCCGGGGGTTGGCCCACTACGAGCAGTACTTC. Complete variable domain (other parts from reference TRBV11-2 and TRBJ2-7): EAGVAQSPRYKIIEKRQSVAFWCNPISGHATLYWYQQILGQGPKLLIQFQNNGVVDDSQLPKDRFSAERLKGVDSTLKIQPAKLEDSAVYLCASSRGLAHYEQYFGPGTRLTVT.

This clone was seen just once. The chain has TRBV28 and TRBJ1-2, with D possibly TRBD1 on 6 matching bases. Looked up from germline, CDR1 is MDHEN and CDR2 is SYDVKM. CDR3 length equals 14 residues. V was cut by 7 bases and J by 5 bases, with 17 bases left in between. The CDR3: CASIVGGKEYGYTF. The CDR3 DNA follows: TGTGCCAGCATCGTAGGGGGGAAGGAGTATGGCTACACCTTC.

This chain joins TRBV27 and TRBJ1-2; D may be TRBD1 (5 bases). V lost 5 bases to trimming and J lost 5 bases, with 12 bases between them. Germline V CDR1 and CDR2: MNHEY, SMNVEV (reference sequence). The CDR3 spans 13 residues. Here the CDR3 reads CASSPRVSYGYTF. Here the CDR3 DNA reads TGTGCCAGCAGTCCCAGGGTCAGTTATGGCTACACCTTC.